This TCR beta chain was identified during a study of neoadjuvant nivolumab and ipilimumab in lung cancer. Study-level findings and limits: Higher pretherapy blood TCR richness went with higher resected-tumor richness. Resected tumors had greater TCR richness and clonality than uninvolved lung. TCR receptors were sequenced in few samples.

For this clone: Its antigen is as yet unknown.

Repertoires were generated with immunoSEQ multiplex PCR, while TCRdb's copy carries only in-frame clones and drops some. The table records fewer than 40,000 clones, 90% of them present only once. Trimming cost V 1 base and J 4 bases; bases outside gene matches: 6. The CDR3 is 15 amino acids. CDR1 and CDR2 from the germline V gene are SQVTM and ANQGSEA. The chain employs TRBV29-1 and TRBJ2-3; 9 nucleotides match TRBD2. Sequencing used peripheral blood, obtained after neoadjuvant nivolumab, alone or with ipilimumab, at or shortly before surgery. This clonotype originated in an adult with non-small cell lung cancer. Here the CDR3 DNA reads TGCAGCGTTGAAGCGGCTAGCGGGGCCCCAGATACGCAGTATTTT. Translated, it gives CSVEAASGAPDTQYF.